These 18 T cell receptor beta chains share one sample of origin, sequenced in a study of cytomegalovirus exposure and HLA in healthy donors. The PCR ran on 60 Vbeta and 13 Jbeta primers. The assay was immunoSEQ multiplex PCR, and TCRdb's table has in-frame clones only and misses some. The table shows fewer than 250,000 clones, with approximately 79% occurring only once. Sequenced material: PBMCs. These receptors originate from a girl aged 2-10 years in good health and CMV-seronegative.

This clone came up once. This rearrangement joins TRBV27 to TRBJ2-3; tentative D call: TRBD2 (5 bases). The CDR3 has 15 residues. Germline lookup yields CDR1 MNHEY and CDR2 SMNVEV (reference sequence). The V and J ends lost 7 bases and 4 bases respectively, with 18 bases between them. The CDR3 DNA follows: TGTGCCAGCAAACATAGCGAGAGGGTCCCAGATACGCAGTATTTT. It yields the protein CASKHSERVPDTQYF.

This chain links TRBV5-4 with TRBJ2-1, with 7 positions matching TRBD1. CDR1 SGHNT and CDR2 YYREEE come from the germline V gene (reference sequence). J lost 3 bases, V lost 1 base, and 4 bases had no gene match. This CDR3 is 15 amino acids long. Here the CDR3 DNA reads TGTGCCAGCAGCTTGCGACAGGGTGGCTACAATGAGCAGTTCTTC. This gives the protein CASSLRQGGYNEQFF.

The CDR3 protein is CASKESNQPQHF. In DNA form, the CDR3 reads TGTGCCAGCAAGGAGAGCAATCAGCCCCAGCATTTT. The V call is TRBV2, the J call TRBJ1-5; D remains ambiguous. CDR1 and CDR2 from the germline V gene are SNHLY and FYNNEI. The CDR3 is 12 amino acids. Trimming left V 7 bases short and J 1 base short, with 5 bases between.

This clone was seen a handful of times. The V call is TRBV5-1, the J call TRBJ2-2, with 8 positions matching TRBD1. This CDR3 comprises 16 residues. The V segment lost 4 bases and the J segment 1 base; nucleotides outside the gene matches: 6. The germline CDR1 and CDR2 sequences are SGHRS and YFSETQ. The CDR3 bases are TGCGCCAGCAGCATAACCGGGACAGGGAACACCGGGGAGCTGTTTTTT. Protein product: CASSITGTGNTGELFF.

This sequence joins TRBV30 and TRBJ2-7; no definite D call. Trimming left V 2 bases short and J 6 bases short, with 8 bases between. Germline V gives CDR1 GTSNPN, CDR2 SVGIG (reference sequence). The CDR3 covers 11 residues. For the CDR3, the DNA is TGTGCCTGGAGTATTCAATTCGAGCAGTACTTC. It is translated as CAWSIQFEQYF.

The genes are TRBV7-9 and TRBJ1-2; 7 bases are a match to TRBD1. The CDR3 has 17 residues. Germline-derived CDR1 and CDR2 are SEHNR and FQNEAQ (reference sequence). Trimming at V came to 2 bases and at J to 6 bases, leaving 15 bases not matched to a gene. The CDR3 DNA sequence: TGTGCCAGCAGCTTATACTTAGCCACCCACAGGGGTCATGGCTACACCTTC. It yields the protein CASSLYLATHRGHGYTF.

The V and J genes are TRBV6-1 and TRBJ1-6; D not resolved. Germline V gives CDR1 MNHNS, CDR2 SASEGT. Trimming cost V 1 base and J 4 bases, with 8 bases left between them. The CDR3 runs 15 residues. The CDR3 nucleotides read TGTGCCAGCAGTGAAGGAGGCAGATATAATTCACCCCTCCACTTT. Translated, it gives CASSEGGRYNSPLHF.

The chain is built from TRBV6-5 and TRBJ2-7; D may be TRBD2 (5 bases). CDR3 length: 13 amino acids. Germline CDR1 is MNHEY and CDR2 is SVGAGI. Trimming left V 5 bases short and J 8 bases short, with 16 bases between. CDR3 in DNA: TGTGCCAGCAGTGATGGGTTTCGGAGGAAGCAGTACTTC. Translation gives CASSDGFRRKQYF.

The J gene is TRBJ1-2, the V gene TRBV10-1; TRBD1 agrees at 7 bases. This CDR3 contains 17 residues. With 3 bases clipped from V and 5 bases from J, the junction kept 15 bases outside the gene matches. Per the germline V gene, CDR1 is WNHNN and CDR2 is SYGVQD (reference sequence). CDR3 bases: TGCGCCAGCAGTGACTACACAAAACAGGGGAACGGATATGGCTACACCTTC. It encodes CASSDYTKQGNGYGYTF.

The J gene is TRBJ2-7, the V gene TRBV4-1; 8 bases line up with TRBD2. The CDR3 is 12 amino acids. J was trimmed by 6 bases and V by 4 bases; bases with no gene match: 2. The germline V gene encodes CDR1 MGHRA and CDR2 YSYEKL. Here the CDR3 reads CASSPGGGEQYF. In DNA, the CDR3 is TGCGCCAGCAGCCCCGGGGGGGGCGAGCAGTACTTC.

There are a few counts of this clone. This chain links TRBV4-1 with TRBJ1-5, with no clear D. Trimming stripped 0 bases from V and 0 bases from J, with 6 bases between. This CDR3 is 15 amino acids long. CDR1 is MGHRA and CDR2 is YSYEKL in the germline V gene. In DNA, the CDR3 is TGCGCCAGCAGCCAAGATCTCTATAGCAATCAGCCCCAGCATTTT. As protein: CASSQDLYSNQPQHF.

V is TRBV14 and J is TRBJ2-7; D possibly corresponds to TRBD2 (6 bases). Germline CDR1 SGHDN, CDR2 FVKESK. Trimming cost V 1 base and J 7 bases, with 8 bases left between them. This CDR3 has 12 amino acids. The CDR3 protein is CASSQGSGEQYF. The CDR3, as DNA: TGTGCCAGCAGCCAAGGGAGCGGGGAGCAGTACTTC.

V gene TRBV21-1 combines with J gene TRBJ2-7; whether TRBD2, the table's D call, matches the DNA was not checked. TRBV21-1 is designated a pseudogene. The CDR3 totals 17 residues. The CDR3 DNA reads as TGTGCCAGCAGCAAAATGGGGGAGGGGATAGGGTCCTACGAGCAGTACTTC. It codes for CASSKMGEGIGSYEQYF.

This clone was recorded once. The rearrangement links TRBV6-1 to TRBJ2-7, with TRBD1 as a possible D gene (6 bases). There are 15 residues in the CDR3. Trimming stripped 6 bases from V and 2 bases from J, with 17 bases between. Germline CDR1 is MNHNS and CDR2 is SASEGT. CDR3 amino acids: CASSKGGIGPYEQYF. The CDR3 nucleotides are TGTGCCAGCAGCAAAGGGGGTATTGGACCCTACGAGCAGTACTTC.

V usage is TRBV5-4 and J usage is TRBJ2-3; the D gene is possibly TRBD1 (6 bases). V gave up 0 bases and J gave up 5 bases, with 16 bases separating them. CDR3 size: 16 residues. CDR1 and CDR2 from the germline V gene are SGHNT and YYREEE (reference sequence). The CDR3 loop is CASSLALQGSKDTQYF. Written as DNA, the CDR3 is TGTGCCAGCAGCTTGGCCTTACAGGGAAGTAAAGATACGCAGTATTTT.

This clone was counted only a few times. CDR3 in amino acids: CATGQGGEQYF. Written as DNA, the CDR3 is TGTGCCACCGGACAGGGTGGCGAGCAGTACTTC. This chain connects TRBV10-3 to TRBJ2-7; 8 nucleotides line up with TRBD1. CDR3 length: 11 residues. The germline V gene has CDR1 ENHRY and CDR2 SYGVKD. V shed 10 bases and J 6 bases; nucleotides not matched to a gene: 5.

In the case of this clone: In the same sample, other DNA sequences code for this CDR3. The genes are TRBV5-4 and TRBJ1-1; D unclear. Germline V gene lookup returns CDR1 SGHNT and CDR2 YYREEE (reference sequence). The CDR3 consists of 13 residues. Trimming took off 4 bases at V and 1 base at J, with 8 bases between the two ends. In nucleotides, the CDR3 is TGTGCCAGCAGCCTTCTAGGGAACACTGAAGCTTTCTTT. It translates to CASSLLGNTEAFF.

This chain links TRBV5-5 with TRBJ1-3; 8 bases fit TRBD1. Trimming removed 5 bases from V and 0 bases from J; junction bases left unmatched: 7. The CDR3 is 16 amino acids. Looked up from germline, CDR1 is SGHKS and CDR2 is YYEKEE (reference sequence). Here the CDR3 reads CASREPGQDSGNTIYF. CDR3 DNA: TGTGCCAGCAGGGAACCGGGACAGGACTCTGGAAACACCATATATTTT.